The rows below give T cell receptor beta chains drawn from one sample of a study of blood T cell repertoires in COVID-19. Produced via immunoSEQ multiplex PCR; TCRdb's table is partial and in-frame only. The repertoire holds about 88,000 clones, with around nine tenths as singletons. Sequencing was performed on peripheral blood. The receptors shown here come from a man between 60 and 70 years old with acute or convalescent COVID-19. CDR3s include the opening cysteine and the closing phenylalanine or tryptophan. A D gene is named only where the DNA matches it firmly. The size entry is marked missing in some rows and otherwise reads once, few, many or a size class.

CDR3nt,CDR3aa,abundance,d_gene,j_gene,v_gene
TGTGCCAGCAGTCCCGGGACAGGGGCTGGCTACACCTTC,CASSPGTGAGYTF,.,TRBD1,TRBJ1-2,TRBV12-3/TRBV12-4
TGTGCCAGCAGGGTACAGGTCACGAACACTGAAGCTTTCTTT,CASRVQVTNTEAFF,.,.,TRBJ1-1,TRBV2
TGCGCCAGCAGTCGAACCGGGACTAGCGGGGACGCACAGTTCTTC,CASSRTGTSGDAQFF,few,TRBD2,TRBJ2-1,TRBV23-1
TGTGCCAGTAGTGGTATGAGGGGCAATCAGCCCCAGCATTTT,CASSGMRGNQPQHF,.,.,TRBJ1-5,TRBV19
TGTGTCAGCCATAAGGGGGATTCACCCCTCCACTTT,CVSHKGDSPLHF,.,.,TRBJ1-6,TRBV6-5
TGTGCCAGCAACGATTTTCAGACTAAGCAGTTCTTC,CASNDFQTKQFF,.,.,TRBJ2-1,TRBV6-5
TGTGCCAGCAGTGGGACTAGCGGGAGAAATGAGCAGTTCTTC,CASSGTSGRNEQFF,.,TRBD2,TRBJ2-1,TRBV2
TGTGCCACCAGTGCAGGGGTCCAGCCCCAGCATTTT,CATSAGVQPQHF,once,.,TRBJ1-5,TRBV24-1
TGTGCCAGCAGCCAAGTCGGACTAGCGGGAGGGCCCGCCGGGGAGCTGTTTTTT,CASSQVGLAGGPAGELFF,.,TRBD2,TRBJ2-2,TRBV3-1/TRBV3-2
TGTGCCAGCAGTTCCAACCGGGACAGGGGGAAGCAGCCCCAGCATTTT,CASSSNRDRGKQPQHF,.,TRBD1,TRBJ1-5,TRBV28
TGCGCCAACAGACAGATAAGTAAGAACACTGAAGCTTTCTTT,CANRQISKNTEAFF,.,.,TRBJ1-1,TRBV10-1
TGTGCCATCCAAGACATCAGTGGAAACACCATATATTTT,CAIQDISGNTIYF,.,.,TRBJ1-3,TRBV28
TGTGCCAGCTCCTTCAGACAGGGCTCCTACAATGAGCAGTTCTTC,CASSFRQGSYNEQFF,.,TRBD1,TRBJ2-1,TRBV18
TGCAGCGTTGACCTAGCGGGAGTCGGGGAGCTGTTTTTT,CSVDLAGVGELFF,.,TRBD2,TRBJ2-2,TRBV29-1
TGTGCCAGCGGGTGGGACAGTTCCTACGAGCAGTACTTC,CASGWDSSYEQYF,.,TRBD1,TRBJ2-7,TRBV6-5
TGTGCCAGTCGAATGGACTCACCCTACGAGCAGTACTTC,CASRMDSPYEQYF,.,.,TRBJ2-7,TRBV7-9
TGTGCCAGCAGCCAAGCGGGGGTAAGGGACTATGGCTACACCTTC,CASSQAGVRDYGYTF,.,.,TRBJ1-2,TRBV3-1/TRBV3-2
TGTGCCAGCAGCGGTATGGAGTATAGACTAAGGAAATTCACAGATACGCAGTATTTT,CASSGMEYRLRKFTDTQYF,.,.,TRBJ2-3,TRBV21-1
TGTGCCAGCAGCCAAGACAGGGCAAGCACTGAAGCTTTCTTT,CASSQDRASTEAFF,.,TRBD1,TRBJ1-1,TRBV6-5
TGTGCCAGCAGCTCCCTCGGGACTAGCGCCAAAGATACGCAGTATTTT,CASSSLGTSAKDTQYF,.,TRBD2,TRBJ2-3,TRBV7-3
TGCGCCAGCAGCCAAGGGGCCTGGGAGACCCAGTACTTC,CASSQGAWETQYF,.,.,TRBJ2-5,TRBV4-3
TGCGCCAGCAGTGAGTCGACAGGGGGTGATCAAGATACGCAGTATTTT,CASSESTGGDQDTQYF,.,TRBD1,TRBJ2-3,TRBV10-1
TGTGCCATCAGTGCGGGAGAGACCCAGTACTTC,CAISAGETQYF,.,.,TRBJ2-5,TRBV10-3
TGCAGCGTTCCGGGCCTGGGCGGGAGCTCCTACGAGCAGTACTTC,CSVPGLGGSSYEQYF,.,TRBD2,TRBJ2-7,TRBV29-1
TGTGCTAGTGGGCGGACAGGGGCCTACGAGCAGTACTTC,CASGRTGAYEQYF,.,TRBD1,TRBJ2-7,TRBV12-5
TGTGCCAGCAGTGAAGAAGCGGGGACCAGGCAGCCCCAGCATTTT,CASSEEAGTRQPQHF,.,.,TRBJ1-5,TRBV6-1
TGTGCCAGCAGCGTAGGGCCAGGGTATAATGAAAAACTGTTTTTT,CASSVGPGYNEKLFF,many,.,TRBJ1-4,TRBV9